The 9 T cell receptor beta chains reported below all come from one sample, sequenced in a study of cytomegalovirus exposure and HLA in healthy donors. PCR involved 60 Vbeta and 13 Jbeta primers. Sequencing used immunoSEQ multiplex PCR; TCRdb keeps in-frame clones, though not all of them. The sample records 99,000 or so clones, over 70% being singletons. Material: PBMCs. The receptor set was obtained from a man aged 25-45 years in good health and CMV-seronegative.

The chain is built from TRBV6-5 and TRBJ2-5; no firm D call. Germline V gene lookup returns CDR1 MNHEY and CDR2 SVGAGI. The CDR3 extends over 14 amino acids. Trimming took off 5 bases at V and 0 bases at J, with 10 bases between the two ends. The CDR3 spells CASSTRMYQETQYF. The CDR3 DNA reads as TGTGCCAGCAGTACTCGCATGTACCAAGAGACCCAGTACTTC.

The chain's CDR3 is CASSASLAGGETQYF. For the CDR3, the DNA is TGTGCCAGCAGCGCCTCCTTAGCGGGGGGCGAGACCCAGTACTTC. The chain links TRBV9 to TRBJ2-5; 10 nucleotides match TRBD2. Looked up from germline, CDR1 is SGDLS and CDR2 is YYNGEE. This CDR3 comprises 15 residues. V was pared by 3 bases and J by 5 bases, with 7 bases of the junction left unmatched.

V gene TRBV7-3 combines with J gene TRBJ2-1; 7 bases align to TRBD1. The CDR3 totals 13 residues. Germline loops: CDR1 SGHTA, CDR2 FQGTGA. Trimming took 5 bases from V and 6 from J; bases not matched to a gene: 4. The CDR3 nucleotides are TGTGCCAGCAGCCCCGACAGGGCCAATGAGCAGTTCTTC. Translating it yields CASSPDRANEQFF.

The rearrangement joins TRBV5-4 to TRBJ2-5; a possible D gene is TRBD1 (5 bases). This CDR3 is 17 amino acids long. The germline CDR1 and CDR2 sequences are SGHNT and YYREEE (reference sequence). The germline V and J ends were trimmed by 0 bases and 2 bases, with 17 bases remaining between them. The CDR3 loop reads CASSLGGGPRTQETQYF. As DNA, the CDR3 is TGTGCCAGCAGCTTGGGGGGCGGTCCCCGAACACAAGAGACCCAGTACTTC.

The chain joins TRBV6-5 to TRBJ1-1; 7 bases agree with TRBD1. V gave up 7 bases and J gave up 5 bases; unmatched junction bases: 10. Germline V gives CDR1 MNHEY, CDR2 SVGAGI. CDR3 length equals 14 residues. CDR3 coding DNA: TGTGCCAGCAACAGGAGAACAGGGGATACTGAAGCTTTCTTT. Amino acid sequence: CASNRRTGDTEAFF.

This clone was seen just once. The chain joins TRBV5-1 to TRBJ1-4, with D perhaps TRBD1 (5 bases). V gave up 4 bases and J gave up 8 bases, with 18 bases separating them. The CDR3 spans 15 residues. Germline CDR1 reads SGHRS; CDR2 reads YFSETQ. Written as DNA, the CDR3 is TGCGCCAGCAGCCTTGGGGGGAAAAGGGACGAAAAACTGTTTTTT. Translated, it gives CASSLGGKRDEKLFF.

J is TRBJ2-7 and V is TRBV5-1, with 7 bases matching TRBD1. Losses at the gene ends were 4 bases for V and 3 bases for J; bases not matched to a gene: 7. Germline V gene sequence: CDR1 SGHRS, CDR2 YFSETQ. This CDR3 spans 14 amino acids. The CDR3 protein is CASSRTGQDYEQYF. The CDR3 nucleotides read TGCGCCAGCAGCCGGACAGGACAGGACTACGAGCAGTACTTC.

The gene calls are TRBV5-1 and TRBJ1-1; 7 bases are a match to TRBD1. The CDR3 loop spans 14 amino acids. CDR1 is SGHRS, CDR2 YFSETQ, per germline. V was clipped by 7 bases and J by 0 bases; unmatched bases: 6. CDR3 in amino acids: CASGTGELNTEAFF. In DNA, the CDR3 is TGCGCCAGCGGTACAGGGGAATTGAACACTGAAGCTTTCTTT.

This clone was counted a few times. V is TRBV5-1 and J is TRBJ2-1; possible D gene TRBD2, 5 bases. Germline lookup yields CDR1 SGHRS and CDR2 YFSETQ. The CDR3 runs 14 residues. V dropped 4 bases and J dropped 3 bases, with 11 bases sitting between them. In nucleotides, the CDR3 is TGCGCCAGCAGCCCTCCGGGAAACTACAATGAGCAGTTCTTC. Translation: CASSPPGNYNEQFF.